The clone carrying this T cell receptor (beta chain) showed up many times. The antigen remains undetermined. The record originates from a study of T cells in Graves' hyperthyroidism and ophthalmopathy. Study background: Pretreatment peripheral blood was obtained at initial diagnosis.

Study-level results: Through a model of 13 V-J features, ophthalmopathy was separated from stable hyperthyroidism.

Amplification of TCR beta CDR3 regions used RNA as the template. A set of HTBI primers served as the primers for a first-round RT-PCR of the TCR CDR3. MiXCR, applied by TCRdb to the multiplex PCR reads, yields one record per CDR3 protein. Of about 620,000 distinct CDR3 sequences in the sample, about a sixth were seen once. Not enrolled were patients with uncontrolled infection, other autoimmune disease, pregnancy or lactation. CDR3 length equals 13 residues. Trimming stripped 6 bases from V and 1 base from J, with 9 bases between. The source is a woman in her 30s with Graves' hyperthyroidism. The sequencing input was blood. The chain uses TRBV12-3 or TRBV12-4 and TRBJ1-1, with D hard to call. The DNA of the CDR3 is TGTGCCAGCAGCACTAGGAAGAACACTGAAGCTTTCTTT. Encoded protein: CASSTRKNTEAFF.